The source of this T cell receptor beta chain is a study of blood T cell repertoires in COVID-19. Turning to the study itself: The samples span acute and convalescent COVID-19 from the United States, Italy and Spain. The cDNA or gDNA used as material had been derived from T cells, B-cell-depleted T cells, or PBMCs.

TCRdb keeps only in-frame clones here, not all; method: immunoSEQ multiplex PCR. The data contain a few hundred thousand clones, 84% of them singletons. Each participant's cohort was designated according to participant-reported clinical history. V shed 8 bases and J shed 2 bases, with 18 bases lying between them. This CDR3 has 15 residues. Per germline, CDR1 MGHRA and CDR2 YSYEKL. This chain uses TRBV4-1 with TRBJ1-1; D is possibly TRBD1 (5 bases). The sequence was obtained from a man aged 25-45 years with acute COVID-19. Sequenced material: PBMCs or T cells enriched from blood (not recorded which). Here the CDR3 DNA reads TGCGCCAGCTACCCTACCGGGGGACGCAACACTGAAGCTTTCTTT. This translates into CASYPTGGRNTEAFF.